Listed here are 26 T cell receptor beta chains from one sample, sequenced in a study of cytomegalovirus exposure and HLA in healthy donors. The PCR was carried out with 60 Vbeta primers and 13 Jbeta primers. This table comes from immunoSEQ multiplex PCR, and its TCRdb copy is limited to in-frame clones, with some not included. The table shows 100,000 to 150,000 clones, with 65% to 90% occurring only once. Sequencing was carried out using PBMCs. The source of these receptors is a man aged 50 or older in good health and CMV-seronegative.

This chain links TRBV5-1 with TRBJ1-1, with TRBD1 matching 7 bases. Germline V gene data show CDR1 as SGHRS and CDR2 as YFSETQ. Trimming at V came to 1 base and at J to 0 bases, leaving 3 bases not matched to a gene. The CDR3 is 15 amino acids. CDR3 in DNA: TGCGCCAGCAGCTTGTCGACAGGGATGAACACTGAAGCTTTCTTT. Translated, it gives CASSLSTGMNTEAFF.

The chain recombines TRBV15 with TRBJ2-7; D may be TRBD1 (5 bases). In germline, CDR1 is LNHNV, CDR2 YYDKDF (reference sequence). This CDR3 spans 14 amino acids. V lost 4 bases to trimming and J lost 5 bases, with 15 bases between them. The CDR3 region is CATSIGRETDEQYF. CDR3 bases: TGTGCCACCAGCATCGGCAGGGAAACGGACGAGCAGTACTTC.

The chain links TRBV11-3 to TRBJ2-1; possibly TRBD1 for D (5 bases). The length of the CDR3 is 15 residues. Germline V CDR1 and CDR2: SGHNT, YENEEA. Deletions cut 2 bases from V and 6 bases from J, with 14 bases between. The CDR3 nucleotides are TGTGCCAGCAGCTTAATGGGTGCAGGGTCCAATGAGCAGTTCTTC. Translating gives CASSLMGAGSNEQFF.

The genes are TRBV5-6 and TRBJ1-2, with 10 nucleotides matching TRBD1. The germline V gene encodes CDR1 SGHDT and CDR2 YYEEEE. Trimming at V came to 4 bases and at J to 2 bases, leaving 5 bases not matched to a gene. The CDR3 spans 15 residues. DNA for the CDR3: TGTGCCAGCAGCCGGAGGGACAGGGGAAACTATGGCTACACCTTC. It encodes CASSRRDRGNYGYTF. Full variable domain (rest looked up from reference TRBV5-6 and TRBJ1-2): DAGVTQSPTHLIKTRGQQVTLRCSPKSGHDTVSWYQQALGQGPQFIFQYYEEEERQRGNFPDRFSGHQFPNYSSELNVNALLLGDSALYLCASSRRDRGNYGYTFGSGTRLTVV.

The rearrangement links TRBV2 to TRBJ2-7; TRBD2 is a possible D gene (7 bases). Germline CDR1 is SNHLY and CDR2 is FYNNEI. The CDR3 consists of 18 residues. The V end lost 6 bases, the J end lost 2 bases, and 26 bases lay between the germline ends. The CDR3 DNA reads as TGTGCCAGCAGATCCCTTGAGGGAGGGGGGGGCGCCCCCTACGAGCAGTACTTC. It encodes CASRSLEGGGGAPYEQYF.

This clone was recorded only once. The chain carries TRBV29-1 and TRBJ2-3, with 9 bases identical to TRBD2. The CDR3 is made up of 16 amino acids. Germline trimming cut 7 bases from V and 2 bases from J; bases unmatched to any gene: 13. Per the germline V gene, CDR1 is SQVTM and CDR2 is ANQGSEA. The CDR3 here is CSGGRSSGEHTDTQYF. CDR3 bases: TGCAGCGGTGGACGGTCTAGCGGGGAACACACAGATACGCAGTATTTT.

V is TRBV4-3 and J is TRBJ2-3, with TRBD2 identical over 13 bases. The germline V gene has CDR1 LGHNA and CDR2 YSLEER. Trimming cost V 4 bases and J 1 base; bases outside gene matches: 2. The CDR3 sequence is 16 residues long. In DNA form, the CDR3 reads TGCGCCAGCAGCCGTGGACTAGCGGGGGGCACAGATACGCAGTATTTT. It translates to CASSRGLAGGTDTQYF.

J is TRBJ2-1 and V is TRBV5-8; possibly TRBD1 for D (6 bases). The length of the CDR3 is 16 residues. CDR1 is SGHTS, CDR2 YDEGEE, per germline. Between the trimmed V and J ends, which lost 0 bases and 2 bases, there was a span of 12 bases. The CDR3 loop is CASSLEDRFAYNEQFF. The CDR3 DNA follows: TGTGCCAGCAGCTTGGAAGACAGGTTCGCCTACAATGAGCAGTTCTTC.

The chain couples TRBV7-9 to TRBJ2-5; TRBD2 matches at 10 bases. The germline V gene encodes CDR1 SEHNR and CDR2 FQNEAQ (reference sequence). The CDR3 is made up of 15 amino acids. V shed 5 bases, J shed 5 bases, and the junction held 8 bases outside the gene matches. Here the CDR3 DNA reads TGTGCCAGCAGCCGGACTAGCGGACGTAAGGAGACCCAGTACTTC. Translated: CASSRTSGRKETQYF. The full variable domain, with the rest looked up from reference TRBV7-9 and TRBJ2-5, is DTGVSQNPRHKITKRGQNVTFRCDPISEHNRLYWYRQTLGQGPEFLTYFQNEAQLEKSRLLSDRFSAERPKGSFSTLEIQRTEQGDSAMYLCASSRTSGRKETQYFGPGTRLLVL.

The genes are TRBV25-1 and TRBJ2-1; 8 nucleotides line up with TRBD2. After removal of 2 bases from V and 2 bases from J, the junction contained 2 bases not matched to a gene. Germline V gene lookup returns CDR1 MGHDK and CDR2 SYGVNS. The CDR3 is 15 amino acids. CDR3 amino acids: CASSERGGTYNEQFF. CDR3 DNA sequence: TGTGCCAGCAGTGAACGGGGGGGAACCTACAATGAGCAGTTCTTC.

The V call is TRBV15, the J call TRBJ2-1, with no clear D. CDR1 and CDR2 (germline): LNHNV, YYDKDF (reference sequence). The length of the CDR3 is 12 residues. The V gene lost 5 bases and the J gene lost 4 bases, with 6 bases spanning the gap. CDR3 coding DNA: TGTGCCACCAGCGGCGGTTACAATGAGCAGTTCTTC. Its translation: CATSGGYNEQFF.

This clone occurred a few times. This chain joins TRBV30 and TRBJ2-1; D is ambiguous. V lost 1 base and J 9 bases, leaving 10 bases between the germline ends. The CDR3 contains 12 residues. Germline V gives CDR1 GTSNPN, CDR2 SVGIG (reference sequence). The CDR3 region has the DNA TGTGCCTGGAGTGCTTCGCGTGGTGAGCAGTTCTTC. This sequence encodes CAWSASRGEQFF.

This chain connects TRBV5-4 to TRBJ2-3; 8 bases are shared with TRBD2. The V and J ends lost 6 bases and 2 bases, in that order; junction bases with no gene match: 11. Looked up from germline, CDR1 is SGHNT and CDR2 is YYREEE (reference sequence). The CDR3 has 16 amino acids. The DNA for the CDR3 is TGTGCCAGCACCAGGGGAGCGGGGGTGATCACAGATACGCAGTATTTT. Amino acids: CASTRGAGVITDTQYF.

This chain links TRBV15 with TRBJ1-1; D is undetermined. Per germline, CDR1 LNHNV and CDR2 YYDKDF (reference sequence). V lost 5 bases and J 6 bases, leaving 16 bases between the germline ends. The length of the CDR3 is 14 residues. DNA of the CDR3: TGTGCCACCAGCCCTTCCGGTCGGAGGGCTGAAGCTTTCTTT. Residues: CATSPSGRRAEAFF.

In DNA form, the CDR3 reads TGTGCCAGCAACTGGGACAGGGATGAAAAACTGTTTTTT. The encoded protein is CASNWDRDEKLFF. This chain joins TRBV2 and TRBJ1-4; 9 positions agree with TRBD1. The CDR3 extends over 13 amino acids. With V trimmed by 7 bases and J by 6 bases, 3 bases remained unmatched. Germline-derived CDR1 and CDR2 are SNHLY and FYNNEI.

The chain joins TRBV30 to TRBJ1-1; TRBD1 aligns across 9 bases. This CDR3 region has 14 residues. CDR1 is GTSNPN, CDR2 SVGIG, per germline (reference sequence). Trimming took 0 bases from V and 4 from J; bases not matched to a gene: 3. CDR3 sequence reads: CAWSVDRGGTEAFF. The CDR3, as DNA: TGTGCCTGGAGTGTAGACAGGGGGGGCACTGAAGCTTTCTTT.

As DNA, the CDR3 is TGCGCCAGCAGCTTCCCTGCTGGGGGGGGCACTGAAGCTTTCTTT. As protein: CASSFPAGGGTEAFF. The rearrangement joins TRBV5-1 to TRBJ1-1; tentatively, D is TRBD1 (5 bases). V lost 2 bases and J lost 4, with 15 bases in between. The CDR3 has 15 amino acids. CDR1 is SGHRS, CDR2 YFSETQ, per germline.

This clone was counted a single time. The CDR3 coding sequence is TGTGCCAGCAGCTTAAGTACAGGACCTGGGGCCAACGTCCTGACTTTC. Translating gives CASSLSTGPGANVLTF. The chain has TRBV7-9 and TRBJ2-6, with a tentative D call TRBD1 (5 bases). This CDR3 contains 16 residues. The V end lost 2 bases, the J end lost 2 bases, and 10 bases lay between the germline ends. Germline V CDR1 and CDR2: SEHNR, FQNEAQ (reference sequence).

The CDR3: CASRDDRGWNTEAFF. The DNA of the CDR3 is TGCGCCAGCAGGGACGACAGGGGGTGGAACACTGAAGCTTTCTTT. The chain combines TRBV5-1 with TRBJ1-1, with TRBD1 identical over 9 bases. The junction had 6 bases not matched to a gene; V was cut back by 5 bases and J by 1 base. CDR1 is SGHRS and CDR2 is YFSETQ in the germline V gene. There are 15 residues in the CDR3.

The V call is TRBV10-1, the J call TRBJ1-1; D is unclear. This CDR3 is 13 amino acids long. The ends were cut back, 0 bases at V and 4 bases at J, with 6 bases in the middle. Germline CDR1 WNHNN, CDR2 SYGVQD (reference sequence). The chain's CDR3 is CASSESMSTEAFF. In DNA, the CDR3 is TGCGCCAGCAGTGAGTCGATGAGCACTGAAGCTTTCTTT.

This clone was picked up a small number of times. V is TRBV5-4 and J is TRBJ1-2; 9 bases match TRBD1. Germline CDR1 is SGHNT and CDR2 is YYREEE (reference sequence). Trimming took 0 bases from V and 3 from J; bases not matched to a gene: 3. The CDR3 loop spans 15 amino acids. The CDR3 region is CASSLGTGEDYGYTF. In DNA form, the CDR3 reads TGTGCCAGCAGCTTGGGGACAGGGGAAGACTATGGCTACACCTTC. Looking up the rest from reference TRBV5-4 and TRBJ1-2 gives the full variable domain: ETGVTQSPTHLIKTRGQQVTLRCSSQSGHNTVSWYQQALGQGPQFIFQYYREEENGRGNFPPRFSGLQFPNYSSELNVNALELDDSALYLCASSLGTGEDYGYTFGSGTRLTVV.

This chain joins TRBV2 and TRBJ2-1, with D possibly TRBD1 on 6 matching bases. The V end lost 10 bases, the J end lost 5 bases, and 21 bases lay between the germline ends. CDR3 length equals 15 residues. The V gene's germline CDR1 is SNHLY and CDR2 FYNNEI. The chain's CDR3 is CATFEQGNSHNEQFF. In DNA, the CDR3 is TGTGCCACCTTTGAACAGGGAAACTCTCACAATGAGCAGTTCTTC.

The chain recombines TRBV7-9 with TRBJ1-2, with 8 bases that match TRBD1. Trimming cost V 5 bases and J 4 bases; bases outside gene matches: 12. The CDR3 covers 16 residues. CDR1 is SEHNR, CDR2 FQNEAQ, per germline (reference sequence). CDR3 nucleotide sequence: TGTGCCAGCAGCCAGATCGGGGCAGGGGGCTCCTATGGCTACACCTTC. Encoded protein: CASSQIGAGGSYGYTF.

The rearrangement links TRBV5-1 to TRBJ2-3, with D perhaps matching TRBD1 (6 bases). Germline V gene sequence: CDR1 SGHRS, CDR2 YFSETQ. V was shortened by 3 bases and J by 3 bases, with 23 bases between the two germline ends. The CDR3 length is 18 residues. The CDR3 loop reads CASSSALTGGISTDTQYF. The CDR3 nucleotides are TGCGCCAGCAGCTCCGCCCTGACAGGTGGGATTAGTACAGATACGCAGTATTTT.

The J gene is TRBJ1-1, the V gene TRBV13; D gene ambiguous. The CDR3 is made up of 13 amino acids. V gave up 1 base and J gave up 8 bases, with 11 bases separating them. CDR1 is PRHDT, CDR2 FYEKMQ, per germline (reference sequence). The CDR3 coding sequence is TGTGCCAGCAGCTTAGATCGGTCGTTCGAAGCTTTCTTT. This encodes CASSLDRSFEAFF.

This clone was picked up a small number of times. V gene TRBV14 combines with J gene TRBJ1-1; D perhaps matches TRBD1 (6 bases). The germline V gene has CDR1 SGHDN and CDR2 FVKESK. Trimming left V 4 bases short and J 10 bases short, with 16 bases between. This CDR3 is built from 13 residues. Here the CDR3 DNA reads TGTGCCAGCAGCCCTGAGACAGGAAGGGTAGCTTTCTTT. This codes for CASSPETGRVAFF. Combining the CDR3 with reference TRBV14 and TRBJ1-1 gives the whole variable domain EAGVTQFPSHSVIEKGQTVTLRCDPISGHDNLYWYRRVMGKEIKFLLHFVKESKQDESGMPNNRFLAERTGGTYSTLKVQPAELEDSGVYFCASSPETGRVAFFGQGTRLTVV.